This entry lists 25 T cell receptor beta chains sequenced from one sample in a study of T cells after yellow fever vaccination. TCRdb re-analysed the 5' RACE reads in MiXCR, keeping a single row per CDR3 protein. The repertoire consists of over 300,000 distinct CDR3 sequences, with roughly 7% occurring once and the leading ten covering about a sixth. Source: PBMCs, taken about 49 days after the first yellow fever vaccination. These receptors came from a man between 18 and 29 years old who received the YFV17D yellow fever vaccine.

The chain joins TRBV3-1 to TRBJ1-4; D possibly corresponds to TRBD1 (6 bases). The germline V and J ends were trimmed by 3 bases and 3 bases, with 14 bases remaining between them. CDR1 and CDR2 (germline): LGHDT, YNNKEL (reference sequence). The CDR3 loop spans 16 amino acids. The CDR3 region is CASSHSQGAANEKLFF. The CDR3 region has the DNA TGTGCCAGCAGCCATTCACAGGGAGCAGCTAATGAAAAACTGTTTTTT.

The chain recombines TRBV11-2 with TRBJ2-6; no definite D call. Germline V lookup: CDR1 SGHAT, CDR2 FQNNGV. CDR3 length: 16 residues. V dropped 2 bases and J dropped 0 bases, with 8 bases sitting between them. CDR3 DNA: TGTGCCAGCAGCTTATATCTAATCTCTGGGGCCAACGTCCTGACTTTC. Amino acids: CASSLYLISGANVLTF.

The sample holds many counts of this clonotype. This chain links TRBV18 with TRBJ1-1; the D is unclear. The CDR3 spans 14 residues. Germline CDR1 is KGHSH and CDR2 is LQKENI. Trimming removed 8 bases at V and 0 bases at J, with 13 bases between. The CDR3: CASSPSGMNTEAFF. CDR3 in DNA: TGTGCCAGCAGTCCCTCGGGCATGAACACTGAAGCTTTCTTT.

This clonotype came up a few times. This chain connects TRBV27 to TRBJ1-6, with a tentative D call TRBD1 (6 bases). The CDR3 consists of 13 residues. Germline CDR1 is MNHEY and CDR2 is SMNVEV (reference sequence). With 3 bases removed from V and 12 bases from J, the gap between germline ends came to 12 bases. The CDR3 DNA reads TGTGCCAGCAGTTTCGGGGACATCCAACCCCTCCACTTT. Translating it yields CASSFGDIQPLHF.

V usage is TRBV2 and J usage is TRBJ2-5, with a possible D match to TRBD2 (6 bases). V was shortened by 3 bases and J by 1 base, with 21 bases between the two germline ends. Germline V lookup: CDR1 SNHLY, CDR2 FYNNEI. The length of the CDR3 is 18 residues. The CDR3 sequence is CASSDVAGSPDGQETQYF. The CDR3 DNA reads TGTGCCAGCAGTGACGTGGCGGGGAGCCCAGATGGCCAAGAGACCCAGTACTTC.

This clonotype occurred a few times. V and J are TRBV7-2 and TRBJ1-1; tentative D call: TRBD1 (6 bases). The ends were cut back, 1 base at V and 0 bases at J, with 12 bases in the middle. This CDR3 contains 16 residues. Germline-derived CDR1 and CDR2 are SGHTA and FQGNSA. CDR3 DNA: TGTGCCAGCAGCTTAGTGGGCTGGGACATGAACACTGAAGCTTTCTTT. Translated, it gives CASSLVGWDMNTEAFF.

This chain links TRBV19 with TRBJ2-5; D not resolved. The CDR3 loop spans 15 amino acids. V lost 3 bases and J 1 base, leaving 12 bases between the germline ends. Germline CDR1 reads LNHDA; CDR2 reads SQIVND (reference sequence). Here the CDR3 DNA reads TGTGCCAGTAGTATCGTGGGCCACACCCAAGAGACCCAGTACTTC. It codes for CASSIVGHTQETQYF.

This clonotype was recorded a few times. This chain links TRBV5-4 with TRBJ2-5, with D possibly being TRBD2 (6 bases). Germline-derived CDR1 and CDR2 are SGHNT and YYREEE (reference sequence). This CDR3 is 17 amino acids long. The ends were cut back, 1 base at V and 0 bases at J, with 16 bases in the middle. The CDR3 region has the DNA TGTGCCAGCAGCTTGAACCCAATAGCGGCCCACCAAGAGACCCAGTACTTC. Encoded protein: CASSLNPIAAHQETQYF.

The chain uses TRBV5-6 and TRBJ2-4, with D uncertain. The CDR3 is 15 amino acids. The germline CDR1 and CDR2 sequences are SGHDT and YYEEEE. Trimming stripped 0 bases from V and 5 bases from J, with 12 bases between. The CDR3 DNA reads TGTGCCAGCAGCTTGGATCGGCAGGTCGAAAACATTCAGTACTTC. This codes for CASSLDRQVENIQYF.

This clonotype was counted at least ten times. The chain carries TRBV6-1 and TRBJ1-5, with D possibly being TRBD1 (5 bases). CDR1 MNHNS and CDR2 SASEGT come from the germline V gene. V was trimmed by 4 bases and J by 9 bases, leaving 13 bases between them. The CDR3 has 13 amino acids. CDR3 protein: CASSGRPGGPQHF. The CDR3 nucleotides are TGTGCCAGCAGTGGGCGGCCGGGGGGGCCCCAGCATTTT.

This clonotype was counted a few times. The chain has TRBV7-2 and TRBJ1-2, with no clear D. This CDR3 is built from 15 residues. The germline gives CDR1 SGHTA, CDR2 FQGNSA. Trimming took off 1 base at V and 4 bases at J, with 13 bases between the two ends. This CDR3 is CASSLGPDSSYGYTF. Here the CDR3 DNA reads TGTGCCAGCAGCTTAGGGCCCGATTCAAGCTATGGCTACACCTTC.

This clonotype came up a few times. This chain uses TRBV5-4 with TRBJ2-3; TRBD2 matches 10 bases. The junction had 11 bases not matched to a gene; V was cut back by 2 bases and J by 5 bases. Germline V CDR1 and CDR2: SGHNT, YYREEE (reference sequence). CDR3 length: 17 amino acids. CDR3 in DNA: TGTGCCAGCAGCTTATTAGCGGGGGGAACGGGAGGAGATACGCAGTATTTT. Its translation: CASSLLAGGTGGDTQYF.

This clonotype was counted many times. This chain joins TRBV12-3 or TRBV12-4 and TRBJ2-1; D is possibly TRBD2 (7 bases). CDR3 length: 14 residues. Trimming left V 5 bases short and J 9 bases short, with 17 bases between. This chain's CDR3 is CASSPQAGAGEQFF. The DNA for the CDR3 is TGTGCCAGCAGTCCGCAGGCGGGGGCTGGTGAGCAGTTCTTC.

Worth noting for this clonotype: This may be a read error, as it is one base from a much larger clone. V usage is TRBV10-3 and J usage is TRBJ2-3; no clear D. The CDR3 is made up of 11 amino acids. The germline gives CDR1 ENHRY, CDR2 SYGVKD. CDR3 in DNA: TGTACCATCCGGACGGGAGATACGCAGTATTTT. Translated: CTIRTGDTQYF.

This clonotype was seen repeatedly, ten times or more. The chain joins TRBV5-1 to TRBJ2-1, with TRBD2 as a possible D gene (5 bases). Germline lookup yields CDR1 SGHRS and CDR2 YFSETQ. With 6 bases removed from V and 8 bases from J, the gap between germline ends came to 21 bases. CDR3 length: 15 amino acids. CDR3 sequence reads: CASTGVGLEEDEQFF. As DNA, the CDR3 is TGCGCCAGCACCGGGGTGGGGTTGGAGGAGGATGAGCAGTTCTTC.

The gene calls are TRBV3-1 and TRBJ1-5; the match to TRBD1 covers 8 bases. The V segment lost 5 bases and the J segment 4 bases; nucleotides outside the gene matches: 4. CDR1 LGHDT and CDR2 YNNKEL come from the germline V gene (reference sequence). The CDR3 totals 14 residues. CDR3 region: CASSWDRQNQPQHF. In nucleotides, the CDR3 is TGTGCCAGCAGCTGGGACAGGCAAAATCAGCCCCAGCATTTT.

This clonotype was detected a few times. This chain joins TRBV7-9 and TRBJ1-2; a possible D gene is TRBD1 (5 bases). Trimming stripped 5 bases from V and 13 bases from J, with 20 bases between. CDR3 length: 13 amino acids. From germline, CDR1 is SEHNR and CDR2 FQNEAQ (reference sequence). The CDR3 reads CASSTTGSGWCTF. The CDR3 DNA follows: TGTGCCAGCAGCACTACAGGCTCGGGGTGGTGCACCTTC. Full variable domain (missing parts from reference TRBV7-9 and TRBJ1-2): DTGVSQNPRHKITKRGQNVTFRCDPISEHNRLYWYRQTLGQGPEFLTYFQNEAQLEKSRLLSDRFSAERPKGSFSTLEIQRTEQGDSAMYLCASSTTGSGWCTFGSGTRLTVV.

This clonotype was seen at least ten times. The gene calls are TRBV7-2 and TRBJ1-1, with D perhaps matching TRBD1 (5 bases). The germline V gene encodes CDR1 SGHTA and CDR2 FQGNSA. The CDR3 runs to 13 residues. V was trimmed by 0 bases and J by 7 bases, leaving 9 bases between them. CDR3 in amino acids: CASSLAPGGEAFF. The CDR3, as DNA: TGTGCCAGCAGCTTAGCGCCGGGGGGTGAAGCTTTCTTT.

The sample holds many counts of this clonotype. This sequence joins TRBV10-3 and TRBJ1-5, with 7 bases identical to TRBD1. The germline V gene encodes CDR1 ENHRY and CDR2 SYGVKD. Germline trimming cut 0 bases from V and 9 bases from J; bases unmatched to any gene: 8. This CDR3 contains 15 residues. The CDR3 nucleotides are TGTGCCATCAGTGAGTCCCGACAGGGCCTCTGGCCCCAGCATTTT. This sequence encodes CAISESRQGLWPQHF.

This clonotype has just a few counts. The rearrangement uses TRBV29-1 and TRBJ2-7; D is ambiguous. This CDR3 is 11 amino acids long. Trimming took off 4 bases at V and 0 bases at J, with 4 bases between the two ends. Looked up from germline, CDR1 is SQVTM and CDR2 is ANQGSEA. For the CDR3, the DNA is TGCAGCGTTGGGTTCTCCTACGAGCAGTACTTC. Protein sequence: CSVGFSYEQYF.

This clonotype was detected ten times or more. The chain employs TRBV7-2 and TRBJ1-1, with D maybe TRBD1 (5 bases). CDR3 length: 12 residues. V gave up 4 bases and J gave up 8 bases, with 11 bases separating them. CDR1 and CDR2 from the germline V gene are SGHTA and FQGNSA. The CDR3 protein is CASSWFDSEAFF. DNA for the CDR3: TGTGCCAGCAGCTGGTTCGACAGCGAAGCTTTCTTT.

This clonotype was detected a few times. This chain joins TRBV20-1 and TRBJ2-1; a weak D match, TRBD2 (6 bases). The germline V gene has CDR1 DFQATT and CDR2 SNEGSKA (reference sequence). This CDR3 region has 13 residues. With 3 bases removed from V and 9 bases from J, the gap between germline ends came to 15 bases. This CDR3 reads CSARAGSGGEQFF. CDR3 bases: TGCAGTGCTAGGGCGGGGTCTGGCGGTGAGCAGTTCTTC.

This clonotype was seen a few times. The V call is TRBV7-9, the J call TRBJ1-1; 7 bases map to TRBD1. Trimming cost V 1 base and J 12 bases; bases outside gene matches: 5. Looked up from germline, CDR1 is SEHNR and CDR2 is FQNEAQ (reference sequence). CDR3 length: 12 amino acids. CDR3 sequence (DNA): TGTGCCAGCAGCTTAGACGGGACAGTTCCTTTCTTT. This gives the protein CASSLDGTVPFF.

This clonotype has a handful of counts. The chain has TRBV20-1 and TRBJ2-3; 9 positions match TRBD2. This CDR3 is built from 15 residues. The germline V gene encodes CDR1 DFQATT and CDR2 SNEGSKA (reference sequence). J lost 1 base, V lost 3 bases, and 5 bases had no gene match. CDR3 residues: CSASVAGAGTDTQYF. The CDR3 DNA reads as TGCAGTGCTAGTGTAGCGGGGGCCGGCACAGATACGCAGTATTTT.

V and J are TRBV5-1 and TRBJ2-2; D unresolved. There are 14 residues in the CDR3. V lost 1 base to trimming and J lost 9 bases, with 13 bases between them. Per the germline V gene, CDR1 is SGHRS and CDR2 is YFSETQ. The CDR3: CASSLSGLRRELFF. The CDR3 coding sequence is TGCGCCAGCAGCTTGTCCGGCCTCAGGAGGGAGCTGTTTTTT.